Below, 23 T cell receptor beta chains from the same sample are listed, as sequenced in a study of blood T cells in healthy people across ages. A J-beta primer mix and a sample-barcoded 5' primer were used in a second PCR of about 6 to 12 cycles. TCRdb analysed the 5' RACE reads with MiXCR anew, one entry per CDR3 protein. Of around 1.7 million distinct CDR3 sequences listed, about 30% are singletons. The material sequenced was blood. The receptor set was obtained from a young woman in good health.

This clonotype was observed many times. This sequence joins TRBV29-1 and TRBJ2-3, with D hard to call. The CDR3 is 12 amino acids. Germline V gives CDR1 SQVTM, CDR2 ANQGSEA. V was trimmed by 7 bases and J by 14 bases, leaving 22 bases between them. CDR3 amino acids: CSGSTDLSSMYF. As DNA, the CDR3 is TGCAGCGGATCGACGGACCTCAGTTCAATGTATTTT.

V and J are TRBV5-1 and TRBJ1-5, with TRBD1 matching 10 bases. Germline V gene data show CDR1 as SGHRS and CDR2 as YFSETQ. The CDR3 loop spans 17 amino acids. With 4 bases clipped from V and 5 bases from J, the junction kept 12 bases outside the gene matches. CDR3 sequence: CASSRRDRGEGDQPQHF. DNA of the CDR3: TGCGCCAGCAGCCGCCGGGACAGGGGAGAAGGCGATCAGCCCCAGCATTTT.

As for this clonotype: One end of the junction varies from germline; a read error may be responsible. The rearrangement joins TRBV20-1 to TRBJ2-1; 11 positions agree with TRBD2. The CDR3 is 14 residues long. Looked up from germline, CDR1 is DFQATT and CDR2 is SNEGSKA (reference sequence). CDR3 region: CSSSGRLDYNEQFF. Here the CDR3 DNA reads TGCAGTTCTAGCGGGAGGTTGGATTACAATGAGCAGTTCTTC.

The V and J genes are TRBV7-9 and TRBJ2-2; possibly TRBD2 for D (5 bases). Germline CDR1 reads SEHNR; CDR2 reads FQNEAQ (reference sequence). CDR3 length equals 17 residues. V was trimmed by 5 bases and J by 0 bases, leaving 16 bases between them. CDR3 coding DNA: TGTGCCAGCAGCCCCGGACTGCTACGCGCGAACACCGGGGAGCTGTTTTTT. This encodes CASSPGLLRANTGELFF.

The chain carries TRBV11-1 and TRBJ2-5; 8 positions agree with TRBD1. This CDR3 region has 16 residues. In germline, CDR1 is SGHAT, CDR2 FQDESV (reference sequence). The trim removed 5 bases at V and 3 bases at J, leaving 11 bases unmatched. The CDR3 sequence is CASSHNPTGVKETQYF. Here the CDR3 DNA reads TGTGCCAGCAGCCATAACCCGACAGGGGTGAAAGAGACCCAGTACTTC.

This clonotype came up once. The J gene is TRBJ1-2, the V gene TRBV20-1; no clear D gene. Germline loops: CDR1 DFQATT, CDR2 SNEGSKA (reference sequence). V was shortened by 0 bases and J by 7 bases, with 21 bases between the two germline ends. The CDR3 extends over 16 amino acids. CDR3 coding DNA: TGCAGTGCTAGAGATCGCCTGGGTGGGTCTTTTGGTGGCTACACCTTC. It yields the protein CSARDRLGGSFGGYTF.

This clonotype was counted a few times. One junction end disagrees with the germline gene, perhaps due to a read error. The chain carries TRBV12-3 or TRBV12-4 and TRBJ2-2; tentative D call: TRBD2 (5 bases). This CDR3 is 12 amino acids long. Written as DNA, the CDR3 is TGTGCCAGCAACCCCAACACCGGGGAGCGGTTTTTT. Encoded protein: CASNPNTGERFF.

The gene calls are TRBV12-3 or TRBV12-4 and TRBJ1-4; D remains unclear. This CDR3 region has 14 residues. V lost 2 bases and J lost 7, with 11 bases in between. DNA of the CDR3: TGTGCCAGCAGTTTATTAGGGAGAGGTGAAAAACTGTTTTTT. Translation gives CASSLLGRGEKLFF.

This clonotype was counted ten times or more. V is TRBV20-1 and J is TRBJ2-1; no definite D call. CDR1 DFQATT and CDR2 SNEGSKA come from the germline V gene (reference sequence). The CDR3 loop spans 12 amino acids. V was cut by 8 bases and J by 8 bases, with 16 bases left in between. CDR3 region: CSSPPWGHEQFF. CDR3 sequence (DNA): TGCAGTTCCCCCCCCTGGGGTCATGAGCAGTTCTTC.

The gene calls are TRBV6-2 or TRBV6-3 and TRBJ1-5; 9 bases match TRBD1. This CDR3 has 17 amino acids. Germline CDR1 reads MNHEY; CDR2 reads SVGEGT. V gave up 6 bases and J gave up 4 bases; unmatched junction bases: 13. The CDR3 protein is CASSFVVGTGKNQPQHF. The CDR3 coding sequence is TGTGCCAGCAGCTTCGTTGTCGGGACAGGGAAGAATCAGCCCCAGCATTTT.

The rearrangement links TRBV2 to TRBJ2-3, with D hard to call. The V gene's germline CDR1 is SNHLY and CDR2 FYNNEI. This CDR3 has 14 amino acids. Trimming removed 7 bases at V and 0 bases at J, with 11 bases between. The CDR3 loop is CASKPDGSTDTQYF. Written as DNA, the CDR3 is TGTGCCAGCAAACCCGACGGGAGCACAGATACGCAGTATTTT.

The V and J genes are TRBV6-6 and TRBJ1-2; 11 positions agree with TRBD1. V trimming: 8 bases; J trimming: 8 bases; junction bases outside the gene matches: 7. The germline CDR1 and CDR2 sequences are MNHNY and SVGAGI (reference sequence). This CDR3 region has 13 residues. CDR3 nucleotide sequence: TGTGCCAGCGGGGACAGGGGGGGGTTCGGCTACACCTTC. Translation gives CASGDRGGFGYTF.

This clonotype was counted only a few times. This chain uses TRBV7-4 with TRBJ2-3, with 7 bases lining up with TRBD1. Germline CDR1 SGHVT, CDR2 SQSDAQ. V lost 4 bases, J lost 6 bases, and 13 bases stayed unmatched. The CDR3 is made up of 16 amino acids. The CDR3 nucleotides are TGTGCCAGCAGCTCACCCCCGGGACAGCCTTGGGATACGCAGTATTTT. Protein: CASSSPPGQPWDTQYF.

A few counts support this clonotype. The chain carries TRBV5-1 and TRBJ1-1; D gene unclear. The V and J ends lost 4 bases and 10 bases respectively, with 20 bases between them. The CDR3 covers 14 residues. Germline values: CDR1 SGHRS, CDR2 YFSETQ. The CDR3 DNA reads TGCGCCAGCAGCACCTCGCCTTCCAAGGATTCAGCTTTCTTT. Residues: CASSTSPSKDSAFF.

This clonotype occurred once. Just one base apart from a much larger clone, this may be a read error. Here the CDR3 DNA reads TGTGCCAGCAGCTTAGCCGGGACCTTTACACAAGAGACCCAGTACTTC. Its translation: CASSLAGTFTQETQYF. The rearrangement links TRBV11-2 to TRBJ2-5; D may be TRBD1 or TRBD2 (5 bases each). Germline V CDR1 and CDR2: SGHAT, FQNNGV. V lost 1 base and J lost 2, with 14 bases in between. The CDR3 runs to 16 residues.

This clonotype was found a few times. The chain couples TRBV27 to TRBJ2-1; D is unclear. V gave up 6 bases and J gave up 4 bases, with 7 bases separating them. Germline V CDR1 and CDR2: MNHEY, SMNVEV (reference sequence). CDR3 length equals 12 residues. This chain's CDR3 is CASRQSYNEQFF. The CDR3 DNA follows: TGTGCCAGCAGGCAGTCTTACAATGAGCAGTTCTTC.

This sequence joins TRBV20-1 and TRBJ1-1; 7 bases fit TRBD1. The CDR3 consists of 16 residues. CDR1 and CDR2 from the germline V gene are DFQATT and SNEGSKA (reference sequence). J lost 6 bases, V lost 1 base, and 14 bases had no gene match. CDR3 DNA: TGCAGTGCTAGAGCCCTTACCCGACAGGGAGTCGCTGAAGCTTTCTTT. Its translation: CSARALTRQGVAEAFF.

This clonotype was recorded only once. Given a much more abundant clone one base away, this may be a read error. J is TRBJ1-5 and V is TRBV6-5; D unclear. CDR1 and CDR2 (germline): MNHEY, SVGAGI. The V gene lost 0 bases and the J gene lost 9 bases, with 12 bases spanning the gap. The CDR3 consists of 14 residues. The chain's CDR3 is CASSYSGSKLPQHF. CDR3 nucleotides: TGTGCCAGCAGTTACTCTGGGTCCAAGCTGCCCCAGCATTTT.

As to this clonotype: This may stem from a read error, because a much larger clone lies one nucleotide away. The rearrangement links TRBV10-3 to TRBJ2-7; possibly TRBD2 for D (7 bases). The V end was cut by 2 bases, the J end by 6 bases, with 14 bases between. Germline V CDR1 and CDR2: ENHRY, SYGVKD. The CDR3 is 14 amino acids. The chain's CDR3 is CAISEGREGGEQYF. The CDR3 region has the DNA TGTGCCATCAGTGAGGGCAGGGAGGGGGGCGAGCAGTACTTC.

V and J are TRBV5-5 and TRBJ1-4, with a weak D call TRBD1 (5 bases). There are 13 residues in the CDR3. Trimming stripped 4 bases from V and 7 bases from J, with 11 bases between. The germline V gene has CDR1 SGHKS and CDR2 YYEKEE (reference sequence). In DNA, the CDR3 is TGTGCCAGCAGCCAGGGTATGAGTGAAAAACTGTTTTTT. Translated: CASSQGMSEKLFF.

This clonotype was seen a handful of times. The germline gene is not matched at one end of the junction; a read error may be the cause. The chain uses TRBV7-3 and TRBJ2-7, with 8 bases that match TRBD1. The CDR3 has 15 residues. The germline V gene encodes CDR1 SGHTA and CDR2 FQGTGA. As DNA, the CDR3 is TGTGCCAGCTGCTTCGCGGGACAGGCGACCTACGAGCAGTACTTC. Its protein is CASCFAGQATYEQYF.

V is TRBV20-1 and J is TRBJ2-4; possibly TRBD1 or TRBD2 for D (6 bases each). The DNA end is more similar to TRBJ2-7, so the J call may be wrong. CDR1 is DFQATT, CDR2 SNEGSKA, per germline (reference sequence). There are 14 residues in the CDR3. Here the CDR3 reads CSARVGGNFYEQYF. For the CDR3, the DNA is TGCAGTGCTAGAGTAGGGGGGAACTTCTACGAGCAGTACTTC.

In its sample, this clonotype was seen a few times. The chain combines TRBV20-1 with TRBJ2-3; D is undetermined. The CDR3 has 13 residues. V was pared by 1 base and J by 2 bases, with 7 bases between. CDR1 and CDR2 (germline): DFQATT, SNEGSKA (reference sequence). The CDR3 coding sequence is TGCAGTGCTAGAGTCGGCTACACAGATACGCAGTATTTT. This sequence encodes CSARVGYTDTQYF.